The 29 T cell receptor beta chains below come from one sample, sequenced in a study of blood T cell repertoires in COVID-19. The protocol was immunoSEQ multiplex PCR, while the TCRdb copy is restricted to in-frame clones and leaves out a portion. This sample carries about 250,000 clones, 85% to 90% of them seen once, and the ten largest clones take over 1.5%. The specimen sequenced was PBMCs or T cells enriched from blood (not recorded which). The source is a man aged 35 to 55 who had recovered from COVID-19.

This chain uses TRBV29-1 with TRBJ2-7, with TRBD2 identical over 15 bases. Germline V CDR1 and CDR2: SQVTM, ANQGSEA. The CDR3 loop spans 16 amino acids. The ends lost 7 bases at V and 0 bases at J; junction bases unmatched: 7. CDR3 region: CSASGTSGRSSYEQYF. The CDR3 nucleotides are TGCAGCGCCTCCGGGACTAGCGGGAGGAGCTCCTACGAGCAGTACTTC.

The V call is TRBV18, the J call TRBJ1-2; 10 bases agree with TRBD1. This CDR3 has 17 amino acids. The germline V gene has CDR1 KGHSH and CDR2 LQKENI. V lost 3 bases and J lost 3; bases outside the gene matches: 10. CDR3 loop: CASSPGLAGQGHYGYTF. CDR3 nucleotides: TGTGCCAGCTCACCGGGTTTGGCGGGACAGGGGCACTATGGCTACACCTTC.

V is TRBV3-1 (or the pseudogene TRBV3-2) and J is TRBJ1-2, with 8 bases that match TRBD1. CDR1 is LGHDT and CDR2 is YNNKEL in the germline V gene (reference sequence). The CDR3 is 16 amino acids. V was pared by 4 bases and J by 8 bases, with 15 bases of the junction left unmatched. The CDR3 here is CASSRSDGQGIQGYTF. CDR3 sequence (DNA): TGTGCCAGCAGCCGATCCGACGGACAGGGAATTCAGGGCTACACCTTC.

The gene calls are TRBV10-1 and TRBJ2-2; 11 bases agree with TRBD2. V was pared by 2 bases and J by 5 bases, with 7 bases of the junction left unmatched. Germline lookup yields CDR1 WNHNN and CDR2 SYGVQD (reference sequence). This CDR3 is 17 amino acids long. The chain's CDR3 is CASSEGILAGATGELFF. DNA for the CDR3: TGCGCCAGCAGTGAGGGGATACTAGCGGGAGCAACCGGGGAGCTGTTTTTT.

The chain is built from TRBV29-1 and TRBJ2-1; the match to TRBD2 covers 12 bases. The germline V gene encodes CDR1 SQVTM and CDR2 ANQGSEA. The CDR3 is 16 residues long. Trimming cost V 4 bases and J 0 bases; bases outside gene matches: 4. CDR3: CSVGLAGVRSYNEQFF. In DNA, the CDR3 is TGCAGCGTTGGACTAGCGGGAGTCCGCTCCTACAATGAGCAGTTCTTC.

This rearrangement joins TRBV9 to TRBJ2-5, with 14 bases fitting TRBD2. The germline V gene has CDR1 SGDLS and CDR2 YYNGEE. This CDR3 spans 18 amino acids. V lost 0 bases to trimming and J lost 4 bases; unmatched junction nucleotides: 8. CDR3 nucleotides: TGTGCCAGCAGCGTAGATTCGGGGACTAGCGGGGGTGGAGAGACCCAGTACTTC. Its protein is CASSVDSGTSGGGETQYF.

CDR3 loop: CASSQLPGQGGGYTF. Here the CDR3 DNA reads TGTGCCAGCAGCCAACTCCCGGGACAGGGAGGGGGCTACACCTTC. The chain joins TRBV7-2 to TRBJ1-2, with 9 nucleotides matching TRBD1. This CDR3 has 15 amino acids. V was clipped by 5 bases and J by 8 bases; unmatched bases: 12. From germline, CDR1 is SGHTA and CDR2 FQGNSA.

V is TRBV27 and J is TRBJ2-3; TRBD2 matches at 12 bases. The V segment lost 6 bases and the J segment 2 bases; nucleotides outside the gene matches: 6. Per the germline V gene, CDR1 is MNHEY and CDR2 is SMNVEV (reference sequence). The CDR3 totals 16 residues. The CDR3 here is CASRGLAGTFTDTQYF. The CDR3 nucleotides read TGTGCCAGCAGGGGACTAGCGGGCACTTTCACAGATACGCAGTATTTT.

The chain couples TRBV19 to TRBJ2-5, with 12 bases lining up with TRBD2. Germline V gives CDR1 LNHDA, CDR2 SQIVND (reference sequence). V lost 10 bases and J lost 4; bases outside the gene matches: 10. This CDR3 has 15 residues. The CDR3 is CATLGLAGLGETQYF. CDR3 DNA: TGTGCCACTCTGGGACTAGCGGGTCTGGGAGAGACCCAGTACTTC.

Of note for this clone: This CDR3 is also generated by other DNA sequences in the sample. As DNA, the CDR3 is TGCGCCAGCAGCTTAAGGGGCACTGAAGCTTTCTTT. Protein: CASSLRGTEAFF. The V and J genes are TRBV5-1 and TRBJ1-1, with D perhaps TRBD1 (5 bases). Germline V gives CDR1 SGHRS, CDR2 YFSETQ. This CDR3 has 12 residues. V gave up 2 bases and J gave up 4 bases, with 6 bases separating them.

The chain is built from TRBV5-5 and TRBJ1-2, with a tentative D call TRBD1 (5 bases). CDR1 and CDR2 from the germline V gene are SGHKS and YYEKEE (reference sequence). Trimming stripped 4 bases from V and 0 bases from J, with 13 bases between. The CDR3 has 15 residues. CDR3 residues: CASSPGLGANYGYTF. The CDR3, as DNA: TGTGCCAGCAGCCCAGGGTTAGGGGCTAACTATGGCTACACCTTC.

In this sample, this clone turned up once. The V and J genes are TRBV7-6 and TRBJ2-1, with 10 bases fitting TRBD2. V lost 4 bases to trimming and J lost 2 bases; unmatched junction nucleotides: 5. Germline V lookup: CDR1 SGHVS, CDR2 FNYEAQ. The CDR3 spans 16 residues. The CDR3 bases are TGTGCCAGCAGCTCTATTAGCGGGGGGCCCTACAATGAGCAGTTCTTC. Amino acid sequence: CASSSISGGPYNEQFF.

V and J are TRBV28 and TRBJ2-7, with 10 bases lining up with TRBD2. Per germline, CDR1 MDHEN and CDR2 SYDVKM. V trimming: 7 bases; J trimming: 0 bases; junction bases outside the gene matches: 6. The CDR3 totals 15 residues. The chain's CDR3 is CASILSGGSSYEQYF. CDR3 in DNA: TGTGCCAGCATCCTTAGCGGGGGGAGCTCCTACGAGCAGTACTTC.

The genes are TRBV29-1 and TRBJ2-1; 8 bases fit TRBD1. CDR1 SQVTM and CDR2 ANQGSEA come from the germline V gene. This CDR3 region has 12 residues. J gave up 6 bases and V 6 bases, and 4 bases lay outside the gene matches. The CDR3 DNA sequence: TGCAGCGTAGGACAGGGAAGCAATGAGCAGTTCTTC. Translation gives CSVGQGSNEQFF.

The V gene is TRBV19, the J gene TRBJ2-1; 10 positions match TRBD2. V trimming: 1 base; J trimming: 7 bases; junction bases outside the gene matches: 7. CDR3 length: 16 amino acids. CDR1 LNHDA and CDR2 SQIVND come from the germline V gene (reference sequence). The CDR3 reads CASSIALLAGRNEQFF. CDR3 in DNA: TGTGCCAGTAGTATAGCACTACTAGCGGGACGGAATGAGCAGTTCTTC.

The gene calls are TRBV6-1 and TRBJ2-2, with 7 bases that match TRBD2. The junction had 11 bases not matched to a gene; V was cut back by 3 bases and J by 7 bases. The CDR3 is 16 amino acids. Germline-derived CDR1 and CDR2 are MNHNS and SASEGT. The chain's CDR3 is CASSELPPAGHGELFF. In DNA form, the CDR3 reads TGTGCCAGCAGTGAGCTTCCCCCAGCGGGGCACGGGGAGCTGTTTTTT.

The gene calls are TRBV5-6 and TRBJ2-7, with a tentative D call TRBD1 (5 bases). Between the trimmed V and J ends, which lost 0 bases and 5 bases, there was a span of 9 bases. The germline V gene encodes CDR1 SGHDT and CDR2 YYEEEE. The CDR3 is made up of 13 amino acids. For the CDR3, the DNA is TGTGCCAGCAGCTTGGCCCTGGGGCACGAGCAGTACTTC. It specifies CASSLALGHEQYF.

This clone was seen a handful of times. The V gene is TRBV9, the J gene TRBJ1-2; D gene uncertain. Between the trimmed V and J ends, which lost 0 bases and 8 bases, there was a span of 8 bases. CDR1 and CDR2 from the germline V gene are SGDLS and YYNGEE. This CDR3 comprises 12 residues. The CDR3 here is CASSVEEGGYTF. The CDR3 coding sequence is TGTGCCAGCAGCGTAGAGGAGGGAGGCTACACCTTC.

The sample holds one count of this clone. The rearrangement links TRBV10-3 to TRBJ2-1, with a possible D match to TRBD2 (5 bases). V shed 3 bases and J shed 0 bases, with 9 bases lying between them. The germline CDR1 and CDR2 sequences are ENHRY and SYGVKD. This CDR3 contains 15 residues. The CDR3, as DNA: TGTGCCATCAGTGATGGGGAGAGCTCCTACAATGAGCAGTTCTTC. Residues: CAISDGESSYNEQFF.

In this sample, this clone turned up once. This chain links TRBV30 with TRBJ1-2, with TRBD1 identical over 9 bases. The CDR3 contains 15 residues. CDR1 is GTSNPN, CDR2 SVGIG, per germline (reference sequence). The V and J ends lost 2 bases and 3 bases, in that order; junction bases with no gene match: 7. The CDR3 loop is CAWSPRDRAHYGYTF. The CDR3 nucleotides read TGTGCCTGGAGTCCAAGGGACAGGGCCCACTATGGCTACACCTTC.

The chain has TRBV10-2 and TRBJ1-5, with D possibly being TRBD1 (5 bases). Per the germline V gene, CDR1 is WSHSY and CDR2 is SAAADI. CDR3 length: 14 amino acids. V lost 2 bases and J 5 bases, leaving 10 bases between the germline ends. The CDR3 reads CASSEAGRDQPQHF. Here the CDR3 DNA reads TGCGCCAGCAGTGAGGCAGGGAGGGATCAGCCCCAGCATTTT.

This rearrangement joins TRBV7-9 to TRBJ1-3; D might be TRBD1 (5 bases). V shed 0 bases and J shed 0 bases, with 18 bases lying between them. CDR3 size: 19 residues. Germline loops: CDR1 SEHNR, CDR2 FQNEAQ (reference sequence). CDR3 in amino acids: CASSLAGGVYSTSGNTIYF. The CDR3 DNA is TGTGCCAGCAGCTTAGCCGGAGGGGTTTACTCCACCTCTGGAAACACCATATATTTT.

The CDR3 reads CASSIGPGRQYEQYF. In nucleotides, the CDR3 is TGTGCCAGCAGTATTGGACCCGGGAGGCAATACGAGCAGTACTTC. V is TRBV2 and J is TRBJ2-7, with 7 bases identical to TRBD2. The CDR3 consists of 15 residues. V dropped 5 bases and J dropped 4; count of bases not matched to a gene: 11. Germline assignment: CDR1 SNHLY and CDR2 FYNNEI.

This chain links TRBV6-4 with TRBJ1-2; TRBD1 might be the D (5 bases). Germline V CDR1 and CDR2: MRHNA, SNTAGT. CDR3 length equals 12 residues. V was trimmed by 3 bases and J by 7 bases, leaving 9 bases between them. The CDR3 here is CASSEGGIGYTF. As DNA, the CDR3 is TGTGCCAGCAGTGAGGGGGGAATTGGCTACACCTTC.

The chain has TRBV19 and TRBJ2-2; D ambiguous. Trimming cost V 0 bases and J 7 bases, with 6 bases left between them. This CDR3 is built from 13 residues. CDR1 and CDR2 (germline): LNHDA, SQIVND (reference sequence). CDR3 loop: CASSIDVGGELFF. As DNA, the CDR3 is TGTGCCAGTAGTATAGATGTCGGCGGGGAGCTGTTTTTT.

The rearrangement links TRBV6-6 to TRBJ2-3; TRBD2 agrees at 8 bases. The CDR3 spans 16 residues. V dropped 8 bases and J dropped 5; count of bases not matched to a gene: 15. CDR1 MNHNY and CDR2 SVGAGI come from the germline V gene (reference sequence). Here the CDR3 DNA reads TGTGCCAGCCGGGGCCGGAGCGGGGGTCCTAGAGATACGCAGTATTTT. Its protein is CASRGRSGGPRDTQYF.

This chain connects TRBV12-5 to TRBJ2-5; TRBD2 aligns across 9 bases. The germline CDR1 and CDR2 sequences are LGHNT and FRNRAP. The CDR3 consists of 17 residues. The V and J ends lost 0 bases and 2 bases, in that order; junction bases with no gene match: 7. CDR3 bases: TGTGCTAGTGGTTTGGTACGGGCTAGCGGGGCACAAGAGACCCAGTACTTC. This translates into CASGLVRASGAQETQYF.

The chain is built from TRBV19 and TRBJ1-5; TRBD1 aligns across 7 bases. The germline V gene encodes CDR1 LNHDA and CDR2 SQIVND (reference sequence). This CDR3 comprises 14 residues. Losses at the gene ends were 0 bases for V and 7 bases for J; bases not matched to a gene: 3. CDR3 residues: CASSIDHRGQPQHF. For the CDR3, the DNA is TGTGCCAGTAGTATAGATCACAGGGGACAGCCCCAGCATTTT.

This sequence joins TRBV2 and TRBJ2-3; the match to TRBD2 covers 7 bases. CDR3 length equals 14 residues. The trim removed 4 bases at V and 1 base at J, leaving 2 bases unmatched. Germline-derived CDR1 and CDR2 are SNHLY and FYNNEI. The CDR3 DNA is TGTGCCAGCAGTGTTCTAGCGGGCACAGATACGCAGTATTTT. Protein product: CASSVLAGTDTQYF.